This TCR beta chain was sequenced during a study of blood T cell dynamics during melanoma immunotherapy. Notes on the study in general: At W3, later disease-control patients showed bifurcated PBMC repertoire changes, unlike progressors.

With respect to this clone: Its specificity is not known.

Documented time point: week 3, after first cycle of checkpoint inhibitor. Blood was drawn before treatment and at week 3 after checkpoint blockade. V dropped 5 bases and J dropped 8 bases, with 19 bases sitting between them. The germline V gene encodes CDR1 LNHDA and CDR2 SQIVND (reference sequence). This CDR3 has 16 residues. Every bulk PBMC sample received the same 350 ng of DNA. Sequenced by immunoSEQ multiplex PCR; TCRdb stores in-frame clones only, minus some. The sample lists roughly 30,000 clones, over 80% occurring once. The chain carries TRBV19 and TRBJ1-6, with a possible D match to TRBD1 (5 bases). The material sequenced was blood, taken from a patient treated with checkpoint blockade. The receptor's source is a human donor with melanoma. The CDR3 loop reads CASSPRGGTLYSPLHF. Written as DNA, the CDR3 is TGTGCCAGTAGTCCCCGGGGAGGGACTCTTTATTCACCCCTCCACTTT.